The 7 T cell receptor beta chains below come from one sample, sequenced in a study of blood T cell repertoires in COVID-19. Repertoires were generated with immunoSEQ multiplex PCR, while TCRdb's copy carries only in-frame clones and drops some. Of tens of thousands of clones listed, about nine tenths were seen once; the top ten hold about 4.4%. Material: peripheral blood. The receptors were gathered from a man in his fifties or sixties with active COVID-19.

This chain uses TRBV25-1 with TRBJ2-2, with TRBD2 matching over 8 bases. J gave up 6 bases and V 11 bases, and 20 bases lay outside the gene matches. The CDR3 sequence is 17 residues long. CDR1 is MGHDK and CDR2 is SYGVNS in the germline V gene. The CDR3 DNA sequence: TGTGCCCCAGCGGGAGTCCTTACTCTACCCACAGCCGGGGAGCTGTTTTTT. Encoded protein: CAPAGVLTLPTAGELFF. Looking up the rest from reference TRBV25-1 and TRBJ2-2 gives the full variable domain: EADIYQTPRYLVIGTGKKITLECSQTMGHDKMYWYQQDPGMELHLIHYSYGVNSTEKGDLSSESTVSRIRTEHFPLTLESARPSHTSQYLCAPAGVLTLPTAGELFFGEGSRLTVL.

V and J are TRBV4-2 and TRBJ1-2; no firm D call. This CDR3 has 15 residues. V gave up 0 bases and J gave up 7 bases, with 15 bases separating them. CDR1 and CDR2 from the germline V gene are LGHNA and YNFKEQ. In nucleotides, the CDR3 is TGTGCCAGCAGCCAAGATATGTCGGGATCGACTGGCTACACCTTC. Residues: CASSQDMSGSTGYTF.

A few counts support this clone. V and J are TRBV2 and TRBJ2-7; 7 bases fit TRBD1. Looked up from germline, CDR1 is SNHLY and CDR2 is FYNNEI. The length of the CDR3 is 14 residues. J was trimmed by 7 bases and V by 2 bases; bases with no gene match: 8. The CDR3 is CASSERGPPGEQYF. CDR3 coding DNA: TGTGCCAGCAGTGAAAGGGGGCCGCCCGGGGAGCAGTACTTC.

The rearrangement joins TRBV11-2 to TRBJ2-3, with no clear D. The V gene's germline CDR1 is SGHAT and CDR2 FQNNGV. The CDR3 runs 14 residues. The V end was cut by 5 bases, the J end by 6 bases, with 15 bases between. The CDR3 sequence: CASSSTLRRDTQYF. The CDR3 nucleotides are TGTGCCAGCAGCAGTACATTGAGGCGGGATACGCAGTATTTT.

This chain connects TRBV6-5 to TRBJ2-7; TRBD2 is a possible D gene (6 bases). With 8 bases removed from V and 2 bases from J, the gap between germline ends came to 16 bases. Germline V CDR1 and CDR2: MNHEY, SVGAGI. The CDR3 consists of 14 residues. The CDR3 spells CASEPGGGPYEQYF. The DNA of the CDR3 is TGTGCCAGCGAACCCGGGGGTGGGCCCTACGAGCAGTACTTC.

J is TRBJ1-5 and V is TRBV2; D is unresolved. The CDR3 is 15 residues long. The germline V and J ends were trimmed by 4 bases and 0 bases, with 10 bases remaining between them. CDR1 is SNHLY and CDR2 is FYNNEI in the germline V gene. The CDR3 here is CASSVQVSSNQPQHF. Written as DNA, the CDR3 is TGTGCCAGCAGTGTTCAGGTCTCTAGCAATCAGCCCCAGCATTTT.

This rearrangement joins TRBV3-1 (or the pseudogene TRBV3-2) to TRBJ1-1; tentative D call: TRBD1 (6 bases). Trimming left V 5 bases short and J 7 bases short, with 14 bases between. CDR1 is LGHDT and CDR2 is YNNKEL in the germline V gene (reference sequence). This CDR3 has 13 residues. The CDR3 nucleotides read TGTGCCAGCAGCTCAACAGGGACCCTTGAAGCTTTCTTT. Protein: CASSSTGTLEAFF.